Sequencing of this T cell receptor (beta chain) was carried out in a study of blood T cell repertoires in COVID-19. Across the whole study: The samples span acute and convalescent COVID-19 from the United States, Italy and Spain. Sources were T cells, B-cell-depleted T cells, or PBMCs; the material itself was cDNA or gDNA.

The method was immunoSEQ multiplex PCR; TCRdb's version includes in-frame clones alone and lacks a portion of them. The table has roughly 250,000 clones, around 85% seen once. Per the germline V gene, CDR1 is SGHDT and CDR2 is YYEEEE. Trimming removed 5 bases at V and 5 bases at J, with 19 bases between. The CDR3 runs 16 residues. This clonotype originated in a woman in her fifties or sixties with active or convalescent COVID-19. Material: peripheral blood. The V call is TRBV5-6, the J call TRBJ2-2; D might be TRBD1 (6 bases). CDR3 sequence: CASSPVGSQGTGELFF. CDR3 DNA sequence: TGTGCCAGCAGTCCGGTGGGCAGCCAGGGGACCGGGGAGCTGTTTTTT.